This T cell receptor (beta chain) was retrieved from a study of neurological immune-mediated disorders. Per germline, CDR1 SNHLY and CDR2 FYNNEI. The CDR3 spans 14 residues. V was cut by 5 bases and J by 1 base, with 8 bases left in between. This clonotype has ten or more counts. Its specificity is unknown. Study-level points and caveats: Phylogenetic analysis grouped 18 of 34 multiple sclerosis patients' repertoires together, suggesting a possible repertoire signature. CDR3 amino acid sequences found in expanded clones were never shared across subjects, suggesting private repertoires in all groups.

In TCRdb, the 5' RACE reads were re-called with MiXCR into one record per CDR3 protein. Of 71,000 or so distinct CDR3 sequences listed, 4.5% to 6.5% are singletons. The sequence was collected from a woman in her thirties with multiple sclerosis. The material sequenced was PBMCs. This rearrangement joins TRBV2 to TRBJ2-2; D perhaps matches TRBD1 (7 bases). This CDR3 is CASSQGGNTGELFF. The CDR3 nucleotides read TGTGCCAGCAGTCAGGGGGGGAACACCGGGGAGCTGTTTTTT.